This T cell receptor beta chain was observed in a study of lymphopenia after photon versus proton radiotherapy. This CDR3 has 16 residues. The germline gives CDR1 SGHTA, CDR2 FQGNSA. Trimming took off 1 base at V and 3 bases at J, with 15 bases between the two ends. Libraries were prepared by immunoSEQ multiplex PCR; TCRdb keeps only in-frame clonotypes and omits some of them. The data show 89,000 or so clones, with around four fifths seen just once and around 1.5% held by the top ten. The chain joins TRBV7-2 to TRBJ2-5, with unresolved D. This sequence originates from a man in his 60s with pancreatic cancer. The specimen comprised peripheral blood, sampled from a patient treated with proton-based radiotherapy. This chain's CDR3 is CASSLDYPNPEETQYF. DNA for the CDR3: TGTGCCAGCAGCTTAGACTACCCAAACCCCGAAGAGACCCAGTACTTC.